One sample yielded the 27 T cell receptor beta chains listed below, sequenced in a study of cytomegalovirus exposure and HLA in healthy donors. Both 60 Vbeta primers and 13 Jbeta primers went into the PCR. TCRdb keeps only in-frame clones here, not all; method: immunoSEQ multiplex PCR. The repertoire has about 170,000 clones, 80% to 90% of them found once; the top ten carry about 0.77%. The sample consisted of PBMCs. These receptors all stem from a woman aged 18-29 years in good health and CMV-seronegative.

The CDR3 nucleotides read TGTGCTAGTGACAAAAAGGACAGGGAGTTAAACGAGCAGTACTTC. Its translation is CASDKKDRELNEQYF. The chain links TRBV12-5 to TRBJ2-7, with 8 bases identical to TRBD1. In germline, CDR1 is LGHNT, CDR2 FRNRAP. The V gene end was trimmed by 7 bases and the J gene end by 5 bases; junction bases not matched to a gene: 13. This CDR3 comprises 15 residues.

This clone was seen only a few times. The chain has TRBV28 and TRBJ2-7, with TRBD1 identical over 7 bases. There are 15 residues in the CDR3. Germline-derived CDR1 and CDR2 are MDHEN and SYDVKM. The V segment lost 1 base and the J segment 2 bases; nucleotides outside the gene matches: 5. CDR3 coding DNA: TGTGCCAGCAGTTTATCCGGGGACAGTACCTACGAGCAGTACTTC. It translates to CASSLSGDSTYEQYF.

The V gene is TRBV7-2, the J gene TRBJ2-7; D is perhaps TRBD2 (5 bases). The CDR3 spans 15 residues. The ends were cut back, 5 bases at V and 6 bases at J, with 20 bases in the middle. CDR1 and CDR2 from the germline V gene are SGHTA and FQGNSA. The CDR3, as DNA: TGTGCCAGCAGCCCGGCTAGCAACCTTAAGACCGAGCAGTACTTC. Residues: CASSPASNLKTEQYF.

V and J are TRBV6-6 and TRBJ2-1; D is unresolved. Trimming shortened V by 0 bases and J by 5 bases, and 8 bases separated the two germline ends. Germline V gene sequence: CDR1 MNHNY, CDR2 SVGAGI (reference sequence). This CDR3 spans 14 amino acids. The CDR3 region is CASSYSGANNEQFF. CDR3 in DNA: TGTGCCAGCAGTTACTCGGGCGCTAACAATGAGCAGTTCTTC.

The chain combines TRBV4-1 with TRBJ1-5; D might be TRBD1 (6 bases). The germline V gene encodes CDR1 MGHRA and CDR2 YSYEKL. Trimming cost V 4 bases and J 0 bases, with 10 bases left between them. This CDR3 region has 15 residues. The DNA for the CDR3 is TGCGCCAGCAGCCTCTACAGGGATAGCAATCAGCCCCAGCATTTT. This codes for CASSLYRDSNQPQHF.

The chain recombines TRBV27 with TRBJ2-7, with TRBD1 as a possible D gene (6 bases). Germline loops: CDR1 MNHEY, CDR2 SMNVEV (reference sequence). The CDR3 spans 13 residues. The V and J ends lost 5 bases and 1 base respectively, with 9 bases between them. The CDR3 region is CASSPGQSYEQYF. The CDR3 nucleotides read TGTGCCAGCAGTCCAGGACAGTCCTACGAGCAGTACTTC.

The chain recombines TRBV6-7 with TRBJ2-7; D is perhaps TRBD1 (5 bases). TRBV6-7 counts as an open reading frame of uncertain function. V was pared by 4 bases and J by 2 bases, with 12 bases between. The CDR3 consists of 14 residues. CDR3 amino acids: CASSWEGATYEQYF. The CDR3 region has the DNA TGTGCCAGCAGTTGGGAAGGGGCTACCTACGAGCAGTACTTC.

This clone was found once. The gene calls are TRBV28 and TRBJ2-1, with 10 positions matching TRBD1. J gave up 4 bases and V 6 bases, and 6 bases lay outside the gene matches. Germline V CDR1 and CDR2: MDHEN, SYDVKM. The CDR3 spans 15 residues. CDR3 residues: CASRRGTGAYNEQFF. The CDR3 DNA is TGTGCCAGCAGGCGTGGGACAGGGGCTTACAATGAGCAGTTCTTC. The whole variable domain, filled in from reference TRBV28 and TRBJ2-1, reads DVKVTQSSRYLVKRTGEKVFLECVQDMDHENMFWYRQDPGLGLRLIYFSYDVKMKEKGDIPEGYSVSREKKERFSLILESASTNQTSMYLCASRRGTGAYNEQFFGPGTRLTVL.

The V call is TRBV7-8, the J call TRBJ2-7; 10 bases are a match to TRBD1. The V gene end was trimmed by 4 bases and the J gene end by 6 bases; junction bases not matched to a gene: 12. Per the germline V gene, CDR1 is SGHVS and CDR2 is FQNEAQ. CDR3 length: 16 amino acids. The CDR3 DNA follows: TGTGCCAGCAGCTCGACCGGGACAGGGGTTCCTGGCGAGCAGTACTTC. It is translated as CASSSTGTGVPGEQYF.

The chain is built from TRBV10-1 and TRBJ2-3, with D maybe TRBD1 (5 bases). CDR3 length: 16 residues. Trimming shortened V by 8 bases and J by 0 bases, and 18 bases separated the two germline ends. Germline values: CDR1 WNHNN, CDR2 SYGVQD (reference sequence). CDR3 residues: CASPPLTVCSTDTQYF. CDR3 DNA: TGCGCCAGCCCCCCACTGACAGTCTGTAGCACAGATACGCAGTATTTT.

The chain uses TRBV28 and TRBJ2-7, with a tentative D call TRBD2 (6 bases). This CDR3 region has 14 residues. Trimming took off 6 bases at V and 2 bases at J, with 14 bases between the two ends. The germline V gene has CDR1 MDHEN and CDR2 SYDVKM. CDR3 DNA: TGTGCCAGCAGGTCTAGCGTAACCGCCTACGAGCAGTACTTC. This codes for CASRSSVTAYEQYF.

This chain joins TRBV5-5 and TRBJ2-7; 7 nucleotides line up with TRBD1. V dropped 2 bases and J dropped 2; count of bases not matched to a gene: 7. This CDR3 is 15 amino acids long. Germline CDR1 reads SGHKS; CDR2 reads YYEKEE (reference sequence). CDR3 residues: CASSLSGTVPYEQYF. In nucleotides, the CDR3 is TGTGCCAGCAGCTTATCCGGGACAGTACCCTACGAGCAGTACTTC.

The chain joins TRBV2 to TRBJ1-2; 8 bases line up with TRBD1. CDR3 length: 14 residues. The V gene end was trimmed by 6 bases and the J gene end by 2 bases; junction bases not matched to a gene: 5. Germline CDR1 and CDR2: SNHLY and FYNNEI. The CDR3 region is CASRRQGINYGYTF. For the CDR3, the DNA is TGTGCCAGCAGAAGACAGGGGATAAACTATGGCTACACCTTC.

J is TRBJ1-5 and V is TRBV6-1; D possibly corresponds to TRBD1 (6 bases). The CDR3 runs 16 residues. Germline V gives CDR1 MNHNS, CDR2 SASEGT. The V gene lost 1 base and the J gene lost 0 bases, with 10 bases spanning the gap. CDR3 amino acids: CASSEDRETSNQPQHF. The CDR3 region has the DNA TGTGCCAGCAGTGAAGACAGGGAGACTAGCAATCAGCCCCAGCATTTT.

J is TRBJ2-7 and V is TRBV6-1; no firm D call. V lost 3 bases and J lost 5, with 8 bases in between. The CDR3 loop spans 12 amino acids. Germline V gene lookup returns CDR1 MNHNS and CDR2 SASEGT. Written as DNA, the CDR3 is TGTGCCAGCAGTGATCCCGAGGACGAGCAGTACTTC. Residues: CASSDPEDEQYF.

This clone was counted once. The chain uses TRBV7-9 and TRBJ2-5, with D perhaps matching TRBD2 (5 bases). The ends were cut back, 5 bases at V and 2 bases at J, with 12 bases in the middle. The CDR3 is made up of 14 amino acids. The germline CDR1 and CDR2 sequences are SEHNR and FQNEAQ (reference sequence). The CDR3: CASSRGREQETQYF. In nucleotides, the CDR3 is TGTGCCAGCAGCCGCGGACGGGAACAAGAGACCCAGTACTTC.

The chain couples TRBV11-2 to TRBJ2-1; D uncertain. This CDR3 spans 11 amino acids. V was cut by 1 base and J by 9 bases, with 4 bases left in between. Germline V lookup: CDR1 SGHAT, CDR2 FQNNGV. The CDR3, as DNA: TGTGCCAGCAGCTTAGGAGTTGAGCAGTTCTTC. Protein product: CASSLGVEQFF.

This rearrangement joins TRBV10-3 to TRBJ2-2; TRBD2 aligns across 8 bases. Germline values: CDR1 ENHRY, CDR2 SYGVKD. V shed 11 bases, J shed 3 bases, and the junction held 14 bases outside the gene matches. This CDR3 contains 16 residues. The DNA for the CDR3 is TGTGCCGCGCGGACCCCGGGAGGGCCGCACACCGGGGAGCTGTTTTTT. Protein sequence: CAARTPGGPHTGELFF.

The CDR3 nucleotides are TGTGCCAGCAGCGTAGGATCGGGCACTGAAGCTTTCTTT. This gives the protein CASSVGSGTEAFF. This sequence joins TRBV9 and TRBJ1-1; D gene uncertain. Looked up from germline, CDR1 is SGDLS and CDR2 is YYNGEE. This CDR3 has 13 amino acids. The V end lost 0 bases, the J end lost 4 bases, and 7 bases lay between the germline ends.

The chain recombines TRBV7-2 with TRBJ2-7, with D possibly TRBD2 on 5 matching bases. The CDR3 has 13 residues. V was pared by 5 bases and J by 0 bases, with 8 bases between. The germline CDR1 and CDR2 sequences are SGHTA and FQGNSA. The CDR3 protein is CASSGSLSYEQYF. Here the CDR3 DNA reads TGTGCCAGCAGCGGGAGCCTCTCCTACGAGCAGTACTTC.

This rearrangement joins TRBV6-5 to TRBJ1-5; 7 bases are a match to TRBD1. The CDR3 extends over 13 amino acids. CDR1 and CDR2 from the germline V gene are MNHEY and SVGAGI. Trimming removed 8 bases from V and 7 bases from J; junction bases left unmatched: 8. In DNA form, the CDR3 reads TGTGCCAGCGCCAGGGGGTCGGAGCAGCCCCAGCATTTT. This gives the protein CASARGSEQPQHF.

This clone was detected a few times. The V call is TRBV7-3, the J call TRBJ2-5, with 10 bases identical to TRBD2. Unmatched junction bases numbered 5, after V lost 5 bases and J lost 5 bases. The germline CDR1 and CDR2 sequences are SGHTA and FQGTGA. The CDR3 spans 14 residues. CDR3 coding DNA: TGTGCCAGCAGCCCCGGGACTAGCGAGGAGACCCAGTACTTC. Translation gives CASSPGTSEETQYF.

V and J are TRBV2 and TRBJ2-1, with 12 bases that match TRBD2. Germline V gives CDR1 SNHLY, CDR2 FYNNEI. The CDR3 sequence is 15 residues long. The V segment lost 6 bases and the J segment 2 bases; nucleotides outside the gene matches: 2. CDR3 sequence reads: CASRRTSGAYNEQFF. CDR3 DNA: TGTGCCAGCAGAAGGACTAGCGGGGCCTACAATGAGCAGTTCTTC.

This rearrangement joins TRBV27 to TRBJ2-2, with D perhaps TRBD1 (6 bases). Per the germline V gene, CDR1 is MNHEY and CDR2 is SMNVEV (reference sequence). V gave up 6 bases and J gave up 3 bases, with 14 bases separating them. The CDR3 sequence is 15 residues long. Here the CDR3 reads CASRPRDRHTGELFF. The CDR3 nucleotides are TGTGCCAGCAGACCGCGCGACAGGCACACCGGGGAGCTGTTTTTT.

The chain employs TRBV5-1 and TRBJ1-1, with 10 bases that match TRBD1. Germline CDR1 and CDR2: SGHRS and YFSETQ. After removal of 4 bases from V and 1 base from J, the junction contained 1 base not matched to a gene. The CDR3 is 14 residues long. CDR3 amino acids: CASSRDRGNTEAFF. The CDR3 region has the DNA TGCGCCAGCAGCAGGGACAGGGGGAACACTGAAGCTTTCTTT. Filled out from reference TRBV5-1 and TRBJ1-1, the complete variable domain reads KAGVTQTPRYLIKTRGQQVTLSCSPISGHRSVSWYQQTPGQGLQFLFEYFSETQRNKGNFPGRFSGRQFSNSRSEMNVSTLELGDSALYLCASSRDRGNTEAFFGQGTRLTVV.

The rearrangement uses TRBV5-6 and TRBJ2-7, with 8 bases lining up with TRBD2. CDR1 and CDR2 from the germline V gene are SGHDT and YYEEEE. The CDR3 spans 15 residues. The V gene end was trimmed by 7 bases and the J gene end by 7 bases; junction bases not matched to a gene: 16. The DNA for the CDR3 is TGTGCCAGCGCCCTGGAAGGGGGGCTAGCGGGTGAGCAGTACTTC. This translates into CASALEGGLAGEQYF.

V and J are TRBV9 and TRBJ2-2, with D possibly matching TRBD1 (5 bases). The CDR3 has 18 residues. CDR1 and CDR2 from the germline V gene are SGDLS and YYNGEE. With 5 bases removed from V and 3 bases from J, the gap between germline ends came to 23 bases. The CDR3 protein is CASSKGHPPRSYTGELFF. CDR3 nucleotide sequence: TGTGCCAGCAGTAAGGGGCACCCACCAAGATCATACACCGGGGAGCTGTTTTTT. The full variable domain, in which reference TRBV9 and TRBJ2-2 provide the parts outside the CDR3, is DSGVTQTPKHLITATGQRVTLRCSPRSGDLSVYWYQQSLDQGLQFLIQYYNGEERAKGNILERFSAQQFPDLHSELNLSSLELGDSALYFCASSKGHPPRSYTGELFFGEGSRLTVL.